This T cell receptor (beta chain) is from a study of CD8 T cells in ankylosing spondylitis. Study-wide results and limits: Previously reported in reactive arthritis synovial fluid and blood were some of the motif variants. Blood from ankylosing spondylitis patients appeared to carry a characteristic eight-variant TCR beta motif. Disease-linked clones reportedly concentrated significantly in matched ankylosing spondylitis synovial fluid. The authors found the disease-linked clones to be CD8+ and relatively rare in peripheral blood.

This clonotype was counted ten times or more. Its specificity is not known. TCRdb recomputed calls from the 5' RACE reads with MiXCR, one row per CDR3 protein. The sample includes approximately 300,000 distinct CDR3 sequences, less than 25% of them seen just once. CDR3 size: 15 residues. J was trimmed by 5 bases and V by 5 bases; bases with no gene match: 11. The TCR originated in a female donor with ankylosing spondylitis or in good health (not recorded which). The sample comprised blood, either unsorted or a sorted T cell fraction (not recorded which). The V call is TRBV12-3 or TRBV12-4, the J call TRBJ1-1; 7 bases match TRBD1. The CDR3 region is CASSPQGGRGTEAFF. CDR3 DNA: TGTGCCAGCAGTCCCCAGGGGGGGAGGGGAACTGAAGCTTTCTTT.